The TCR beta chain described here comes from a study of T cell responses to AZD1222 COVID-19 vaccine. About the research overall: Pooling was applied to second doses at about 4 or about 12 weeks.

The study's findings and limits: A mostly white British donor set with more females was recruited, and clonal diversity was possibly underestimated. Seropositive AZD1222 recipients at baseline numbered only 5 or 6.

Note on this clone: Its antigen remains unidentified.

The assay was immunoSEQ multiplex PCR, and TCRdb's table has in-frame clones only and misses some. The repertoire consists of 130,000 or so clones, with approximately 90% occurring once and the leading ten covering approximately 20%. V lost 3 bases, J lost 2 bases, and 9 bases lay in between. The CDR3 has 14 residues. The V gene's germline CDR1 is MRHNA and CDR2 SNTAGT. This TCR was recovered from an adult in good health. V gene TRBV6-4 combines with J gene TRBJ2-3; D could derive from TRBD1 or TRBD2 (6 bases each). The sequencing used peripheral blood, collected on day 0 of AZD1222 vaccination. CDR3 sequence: CASSEGGNTDTQYF. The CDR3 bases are TGTGCCAGCAGTGAAGGGGGGAACACAGATACGCAGTATTTT.